The T cell receptor (beta chain) described here comes from a study of blood T cell repertoires in COVID-19 (TCRdb year 2020). With respect to the entire study: Collaborator samples came from the United States, Italy and Spain and covered acute and convalescent phases of COVID-19. Deeply sampled blood TCRbeta repertoires from subjects exposed to, actively infected with, or recovered from COVID-19 were included in the dataset. Sample metadata almost always included a de-identified subject ID, COVID-19 status, age in years and sex. The material from the prospective study consisted of cDNA or gDNA derived from T cells, B-cell-depleted T cells, or PBMCs. A freely available public database, intended as a resource for researchers studying the immune response to SARS-CoV-2, is where the repertoires were released. HLA class I and class II types, where available, came from metadata supplied by the sample provider rather than from assay-based typing. The samples were drawn from two sources: the first 160 participants of the ongoing ImmuneRACE study, and over 1,000 subjects contributed by 6 global collaborators.

TCRbeta CDR3 regions were amplified from genomic DNA using the immunoSEQ Assay, a bias-controlled multiplex PCR. Regarding the original processing steps: Nucleated cell counts per sample were estimated from amplification of reference gene primers within the assay. Sequence reads were collapsed and filtered to measure the absolute abundance of every unique TCRbeta CDR3 rearrangement. Productive Simpson clonality was computed per sample as the square root of Simpson's diversity index over productive rearrangements. Here the immuneACCESS table is served through TCRdb, limited to in-frame sequences with V and J called. Missing clones are a known gap in these copies; in checked studies unresolved V genes cover under half, and the rest lacks a known reason. V and J calls and clone size are copied from that table; D and trimming were computed from the DNA. The sample table shows some 150,000 clones, and 87% are seen once. The ten largest clones take up 3.5% to 5% of the sample.

On the study overall, not on this receptor specifically: The quantity of clinical and demographic metadata differed by source and by participant and was supplied without curation.

As to this clone: No antigen is known for it. No quality values exist for individual bases; no much larger clone is one base distant.

Collaborating institutions collected whole blood in K2EDTA tubes following their own protocols. For TCRbeta analysis, collaborator samples were shipped as frozen whole blood, as isolated PBMCs, or as DNA extracted from either sample type. Trimming at the junction amounts to 8 bases on V and 1 base on J, and the germline ends lie 11 bases apart. Looking up the germline V gene yields CDR1 ENHRY and CDR2 SYGVKD. Measured from the cysteine to the phenylalanine, the CDR3 is 13 residues long. The sequence is cut down to CDR3 DNA, 39 bases in frame from base 1. The receptor was derived from a woman aged 60-75 years with active or convalescent COVID-19. What was sequenced was peripheral blood. The chain links TRBV10-3 with TRBJ1-1, with no reliable assignment of the D segment. The CDR3 amino acid sequence is: CAISTGSNTEAFF. The nucleotides are TGTGCCATCTCTACCGGGTCGAACACTGAAGCTTTCTTT.